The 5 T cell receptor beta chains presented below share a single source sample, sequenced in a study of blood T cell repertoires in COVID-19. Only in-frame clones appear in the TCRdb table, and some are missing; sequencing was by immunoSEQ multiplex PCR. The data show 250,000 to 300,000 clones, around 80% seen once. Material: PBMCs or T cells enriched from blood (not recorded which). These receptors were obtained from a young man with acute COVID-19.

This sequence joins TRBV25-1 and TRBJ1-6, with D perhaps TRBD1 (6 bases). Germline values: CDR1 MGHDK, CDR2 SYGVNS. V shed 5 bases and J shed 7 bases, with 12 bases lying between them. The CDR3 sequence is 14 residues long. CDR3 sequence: CASSPTGINSPLHF. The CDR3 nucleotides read TGTGCCAGCAGTCCCACAGGGATCAATTCACCCCTCCACTTT. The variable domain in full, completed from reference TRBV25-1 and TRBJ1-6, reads EADIYQTPRYLVIGTGKKITLECSQTMGHDKMYWYQQDPGMELHLIHYSYGVNSTEKGDLSSESTVSRIRTEHFPLTLESARPSHTSQYLCASSPTGINSPLHFGNGTRLTVT.

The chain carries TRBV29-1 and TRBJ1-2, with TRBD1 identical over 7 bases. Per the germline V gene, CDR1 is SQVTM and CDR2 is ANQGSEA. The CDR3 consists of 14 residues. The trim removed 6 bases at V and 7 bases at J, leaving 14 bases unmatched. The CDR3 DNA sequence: TGCAGCGTCCCCATGGTAGGGGGCACTGGTGGCTACACCTTC. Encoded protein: CSVPMVGGTGGYTF.

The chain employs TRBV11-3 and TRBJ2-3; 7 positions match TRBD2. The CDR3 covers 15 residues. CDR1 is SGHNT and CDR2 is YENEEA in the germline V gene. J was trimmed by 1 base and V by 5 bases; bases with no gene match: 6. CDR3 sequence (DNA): TGTGCCAGCAGCGTACCAGCGGGACGCACAGATACGCAGTATTTT. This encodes CASSVPAGRTDTQYF.

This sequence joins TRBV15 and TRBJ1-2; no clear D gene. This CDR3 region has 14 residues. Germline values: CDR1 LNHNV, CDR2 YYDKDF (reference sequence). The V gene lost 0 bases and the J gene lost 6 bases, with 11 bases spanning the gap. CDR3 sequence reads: CATSREVSRDGYTF. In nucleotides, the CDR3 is TGTGCCACCAGCAGAGAGGTGAGTCGTGATGGCTACACCTTC. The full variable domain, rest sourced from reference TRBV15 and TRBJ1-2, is DAMVIQNPRYQVTQFGKPVTLSCSQTLNHNVMYWYQQKSSQAPKLLFHYYDKDFNNEADTPDNFQSRRPNTSFCFLDIRSPGLGDTAMYLCATSREVSRDGYTFGSGTRLTVV.

As DNA, the CDR3 is TGTGCCAGCAGTGAGGGAGGGCCGGGGGAGCTGTTTTTT. This encodes CASSEGGPGELFF. V gene TRBV6-2 or TRBV6-3 combines with J gene TRBJ2-2; TRBD2 aligns across 7 bases. V dropped 5 bases and J dropped 8; count of bases not matched to a gene: 5. The CDR3 is made up of 13 amino acids. Germline values: CDR1 MNHEY, CDR2 SVGEGT.